What follows are 28 T cell receptor beta chains derived from one specimen sequenced in a study of cytomegalovirus exposure and HLA in healthy donors. 13 Jbeta primers and 60 Vbeta primers were used for the PCR. This table comes from immunoSEQ multiplex PCR, and its TCRdb copy is limited to in-frame clones, with some not included. This sample has 150,000 to 200,000 clones, with 65% to 75% found just once. Sequenced material: PBMCs. All receptors derive from a human donor in good health.

The chain carries TRBV6-1 and TRBJ1-1; D might be TRBD1 (5 bases). Germline lookup yields CDR1 MNHNS and CDR2 SASEGT. The CDR3 is made up of 15 amino acids. Trimming stripped 1 base from V and 4 bases from J, with 13 bases between. The CDR3 loop is CASSEVGGGTTEAFF. CDR3 nucleotides: TGTGCCAGCAGTGAAGTCGGGGGTGGAACCACTGAAGCTTTCTTT.

The chain links TRBV11-2 to TRBJ1-2; the match to TRBD1 covers 9 bases. Germline V gene lookup returns CDR1 SGHAT and CDR2 FQNNGV. With 5 bases clipped from V and 4 bases from J, the junction kept 8 bases outside the gene matches. The CDR3 is 15 residues long. Written as DNA, the CDR3 is TGTGCCAGCAGCCTATCCACAGGGGGCATCTATGGCTACACCTTC. It codes for CASSLSTGGIYGYTF. The entire variable domain, with the rest obtained from reference TRBV11-2 and TRBJ1-2, is as follows: EAGVAQSPRYKIIEKRQSVAFWCNPISGHATLYWYQQILGQGPKLLIQFQNNGVVDDSQLPKDRFSAERLKGVDSTLKIQPAKLEDSAVYLCASSLSTGGIYGYTFGSGTRLTVV.

The table lists this clone with many counts. This chain links TRBV6-4 with TRBJ2-2; 7 nucleotides line up with TRBD1. V lost 0 bases to trimming and J lost 7 bases; unmatched junction nucleotides: 8. Germline values: CDR1 MRHNA, CDR2 SNTAGT. CDR3 length: 16 amino acids. The CDR3 spells CASSDSPDRASGELFF. In DNA form, the CDR3 reads TGTGCCAGCAGTGACTCTCCAGACAGGGCGAGCGGGGAGCTGTTTTTT.

CDR3 loop: CASSPQGWTGELFF. CDR3 bases: TGTGCCAGCAGTCCACAGGGGTGGACCGGGGAGCTGTTTTTT. The chain has TRBV6-6 and TRBJ2-2; 7 nucleotides match TRBD1. Germline V gene lookup returns CDR1 MNHNY and CDR2 SVGAGI (reference sequence). J lost 5 bases, V lost 5 bases, and 5 bases had no gene match. CDR3 length: 14 residues.

This clone has more than one count but fewer than ten. The rearrangement joins TRBV19 to TRBJ1-2; a possible D gene is TRBD1 (5 bases). The ends were cut back, 6 bases at V and 12 bases at J, with 20 bases in the middle. CDR3 length equals 13 residues. In germline, CDR1 is LNHDA, CDR2 SQIVND (reference sequence). In nucleotides, the CDR3 is TGTGCCAGTAGCCCTGCCGGGGGGGAGGGCAACACCTTC. Translating gives CASSPAGGEGNTF.

The V and J genes are TRBV4-1 and TRBJ2-1; 7 bases match TRBD2. Germline CDR1 and CDR2: MGHRA and YSYEKL. CDR3 length: 16 amino acids. V gave up 1 base and J gave up 6 bases; unmatched junction bases: 9. The CDR3 sequence: CASSQAGAPGGNEQFF. CDR3 DNA: TGCGCCAGCAGCCAAGCCGGGGCTCCGGGGGGCAATGAGCAGTTCTTC.

The chain recombines TRBV5-6 with TRBJ2-5; maybe TRBD2 (6 bases). Trimming stripped 0 bases from V and 4 bases from J, with 16 bases between. The CDR3 has 16 residues. Germline CDR1 SGHDT, CDR2 YYEEEE. CDR3 DNA: TGTGCCAGCAGCTTGGTAGGCAGGGAGGCGGGAGAGACCCAGTACTTC. It encodes CASSLVGREAGETQYF.

This chain connects TRBV7-8 to TRBJ2-1, with 9 bases matching TRBD2. V gave up 6 bases and J gave up 2 bases; unmatched junction bases: 8. CDR1 is SGHVS, CDR2 FQNEAQ, per germline. The length of the CDR3 is 16 residues. Written as DNA, the CDR3 is TGTGCCAGCAGTAAAGCGGGGGGCGGCGCCTACAATGAGCAGTTCTTC. It specifies CASSKAGGGAYNEQFF.

J is TRBJ2-3 and V is TRBV10-3; possibly TRBD2 for D (5 bases). The CDR3 is made up of 15 amino acids. The V gene's germline CDR1 is ENHRY and CDR2 SYGVKD. Between the trimmed V and J ends, which lost 2 bases and 5 bases, there was a span of 14 bases. The CDR3 here is CAISEPTDRGDTQYF. In nucleotides, the CDR3 is TGTGCCATCAGTGAGCCAACCGACCGGGGAGATACGCAGTATTTT.

This chain joins TRBV6-4 and TRBJ2-5; TRBD1 matches 10 bases. Per the germline V gene, CDR1 is MRHNA and CDR2 is SNTAGT. J lost 5 bases, V lost 6 bases, and 3 bases had no gene match. CDR3 length: 13 amino acids. DNA for the CDR3: TGTGCCAGCAGCTTGGACAGGGGGGAGACCCAGTACTTC. Protein sequence: CASSLDRGETQYF.

V usage is TRBV6-5 and J usage is TRBJ1-1, with TRBD1 as a possible D gene (6 bases). The V gene lost 2 bases and the J gene lost 1 base, with 14 bases spanning the gap. Germline loops: CDR1 MNHEY, CDR2 SVGAGI. The CDR3 loop spans 16 amino acids. CDR3 sequence (DNA): TGTGCCAGCAGTTACACCTACAGGGCTTCGAACACTGAAGCTTTCTTT. Translation: CASSYTYRASNTEAFF.

CDR3 sequence: CASRAGGSYNSPLHF. CDR3 in DNA: TGTGCCAGCAGGGCAGGGGGCTCCTATAATTCACCCCTCCACTTT. The rearrangement joins TRBV5-6 to TRBJ1-6; 7 positions match TRBD1. Germline V gene lookup returns CDR1 SGHDT and CDR2 YYEEEE. The CDR3 covers 15 residues. J gave up 0 bases and V 5 bases, and 2 bases lay outside the gene matches.

This clone was picked up a small number of times. The V gene is TRBV2, the J gene TRBJ1-5; possible D gene TRBD1, 6 bases. V was cut by 3 bases and J by 4 bases, with 13 bases left in between. The length of the CDR3 is 15 residues. Germline-derived CDR1 and CDR2 are SNHLY and FYNNEI. The CDR3 here is CASSERGKGNQPQHF. The CDR3 DNA follows: TGTGCCAGCAGTGAGAGGGGGAAGGGGAATCAGCCCCAGCATTTT.

This chain links TRBV7-9 with TRBJ2-1, with 13 bases that match TRBD2. This CDR3 spans 18 amino acids. Trimming cost V 5 bases and J 5 bases; bases outside gene matches: 12. Germline CDR1 is SEHNR and CDR2 is FQNEAQ (reference sequence). The CDR3 here is CASSPRPGLAGADNEQFF. CDR3 bases: TGTGCCAGCAGCCCTCGCCCCGGACTAGCGGGGGCCGACAATGAGCAGTTCTTC.

The chain joins TRBV5-1 to TRBJ1-1; D ambiguous. The CDR3 spans 13 residues. Germline loops: CDR1 SGHRS, CDR2 YFSETQ. Trimming stripped 4 bases from V and 0 bases from J, with 7 bases between. CDR3 nucleotides: TGCGCCAGCAGCGCCAGGTTGAACACTGAAGCTTTCTTT. It yields the protein CASSARLNTEAFF.

The chain has TRBV19 and TRBJ1-5; D call uncertain. The length of the CDR3 is 14 residues. The V end lost 7 bases, the J end lost 0 bases, and 10 bases lay between the germline ends. Looked up from germline, CDR1 is LNHDA and CDR2 is SQIVND (reference sequence). CDR3 region: CASTTDSSNQPQHF. In nucleotides, the CDR3 is TGTGCCAGTACTACTGATTCTAGCAATCAGCCCCAGCATTTT.

CDR3 loop: CAIKNSSGNTIYF. CDR3 DNA: TGTGCCATCAAAAATAGTTCCGGAAACACCATATATTTT. The chain couples TRBV10-3 to TRBJ1-3; D uncertain. The CDR3 extends over 13 amino acids. The ends were cut back, 7 bases at V and 4 bases at J, with 11 bases in the middle. In germline, CDR1 is ENHRY, CDR2 SYGVKD.

This clone was picked up one time. This rearrangement joins TRBV6-5 to TRBJ1-4; D not resolved. Germline V lookup: CDR1 MNHEY, CDR2 SVGAGI. The CDR3 has 14 amino acids. Trimming shortened V by 5 bases and J by 0 bases, and 7 bases separated the two germline ends. CDR3 in amino acids: CASSPGATNEKLFF. The CDR3 DNA sequence: TGTGCCAGCAGTCCGGGAGCAACTAATGAAAAACTGTTTTTT.

This chain links TRBV19 with TRBJ1-2; D is undetermined. CDR3 length equals 13 residues. Germline V lookup: CDR1 LNHDA, CDR2 SQIVND (reference sequence). The ends were cut back, 1 base at V and 4 bases at J, with 7 bases in the middle. CDR3 DNA sequence: TGTGCCAGTAGTATAGCCCTAGGCTATGGCTACACCTTC. Its protein product is CASSIALGYGYTF.

The chain employs TRBV5-1 and TRBJ2-7; 7 positions match TRBD1. CDR1 is SGHRS, CDR2 YFSETQ, per germline. The CDR3 covers 16 residues. With 4 bases clipped from V and 0 bases from J, the junction kept 10 bases outside the gene matches. CDR3 sequence reads: CASSRPNRGNSYEQYF. As DNA, the CDR3 is TGCGCCAGCAGCCGGCCCAACAGGGGAAACTCCTACGAGCAGTACTTC.

The genes are TRBV18 and TRBJ1-1; D unclear. Trimming removed 3 bases at V and 0 bases at J, with 14 bases between. Germline V gives CDR1 KGHSH, CDR2 LQKENI. The CDR3 is 16 residues long. The CDR3 region is CASSPLEAGMNTEAFF. DNA for the CDR3: TGTGCCAGCTCACCCCTAGAAGCGGGAATGAACACTGAAGCTTTCTTT.

The chain recombines TRBV6-5 with TRBJ1-4, with 8 nucleotides matching TRBD1. J lost 13 bases, V lost 5 bases, and 12 bases had no gene match. CDR3 length: 14 amino acids. CDR1 is MNHEY and CDR2 is SVGAGI in the germline V gene. CDR3 bases: TGTGCCAGCAGTCCGGACAGGGAAGTCGGGTTACTGTTTTTT. Protein product: CASSPDREVGLLFF.

This sequence joins TRBV29-1 and TRBJ2-5, with 9 nucleotides matching TRBD2. Germline assignment: CDR1 SQVTM and CDR2 ANQGSEA. Trimming at V came to 8 bases and at J to 5 bases, leaving 6 bases not matched to a gene. The CDR3 runs 12 residues. The CDR3 here is CSIAGDEETQYF. The CDR3 bases are TGCAGCATAGCGGGGGACGAGGAGACCCAGTACTTC.

The CDR3 DNA follows: TGTGCCAGCATTGGGACTAGCGGGGCCGGTCTGTACGAGCAGTACTTC. This gives the protein CASIGTSGAGLYEQYF. This chain links TRBV27 with TRBJ2-7, with 13 bases matching TRBD2. The CDR3 length is 16 residues. Looked up from germline, CDR1 is MNHEY and CDR2 is SMNVEV (reference sequence). J lost 4 bases, V lost 7 bases, and 10 bases had no gene match.

The J gene is TRBJ2-7, the V gene TRBV19; 10 positions match TRBD2. The germline V gene has CDR1 LNHDA and CDR2 SQIVND (reference sequence). The V and J ends lost 6 bases and 0 bases, in that order; junction bases with no gene match: 5. This CDR3 contains 15 residues. This CDR3 is CASSWGLASSYEQYF. The DNA of the CDR3 is TGTGCCAGTAGCTGGGGACTAGCGAGCTCCTACGAGCAGTACTTC.

The chain combines TRBV7-2 with TRBJ2-7; 8 bases line up with TRBD2. This CDR3 has 15 amino acids. Germline V CDR1 and CDR2: SGHTA, FQGNSA. V lost 5 bases and J lost 9; bases outside the gene matches: 15. The CDR3: CASSPTGLGSRGQYF. The DNA of the CDR3 is TGTGCCAGCAGCCCCACGGGACTAGGGTCACGGGGGCAGTACTTC.

The gene calls are TRBV6-5 and TRBJ1-5; TRBD1 agrees at 7 bases. The V gene's germline CDR1 is MNHEY and CDR2 SVGAGI. V shed 6 bases and J 8 bases; nucleotides not matched to a gene: 7. This CDR3 spans 13 amino acids. In DNA, the CDR3 is TGTGCCAGCAGATCCACAGGGGTTGAGCCCCAGCATTTT. This codes for CASRSTGVEPQHF.

A few counts support this clone. A junction end diverges from the germline sequence, so it may reflect a read error. The rearrangement links TRBV12-5 to TRBJ1-6; 7 bases are shared with TRBD1. In germline, CDR1 is LGHNT, CDR2 FRNRAP. The CDR3 is 15 amino acids. CDR3 sequence reads: CASGLTGQNNPPLHF. DNA for the CDR3: TGTGCTAGTGGTTTGACGGGACAGAATAATCCACCCCTCCACTTT.